The clone carrying this T cell receptor beta chain was detected a few times. What it recognizes is unknown. The V and J ends lost 1 base and 0 bases respectively, with 5 bases between them. The germline V gene has CDR1 SGHRS and CDR2 YFSETQ. CDR3 length equals 15 residues. The entry originates in a study of cytomegalovirus exposure and HLA in healthy donors. Study-level background: Early released data had about 80 million unique TCRs, all coming from HLA-typed donors.

Findings of the study overall: In a later analysis, TCR beta V- and J-gene trimming was associated with a missense DCLRE1C variant. According to an earlier analysis, most TCR beta V segments yielded productive rearrangements about 87% or about 30% of the time.

It was with 60 Vbeta and 13 Jbeta primers that the PCR ran. Profiled with immunoSEQ multiplex PCR; TCRdb holds only in-frame clones, not every one. The data show roughly 180,000 clones, roughly 80% seen once. The rearrangement links TRBV5-1 to TRBJ2-6, with D uncertain. The TCR originated in a man aged 35 to 55 in good health and CMV-seronegative. The sequencing input was PBMCs. Written as DNA, the CDR3 is TGCGCCAGCAGCTTGTCGGGCTCTGGGGCCAACGTCCTGACTTTC. Amino acids: CASSLSGSGANVLTF.